These T cell receptor beta chains were read from a single sample in a study of blood T cell repertoires in COVID-19. TCRdb's copy holds only in-frame clones and misses some; the assay was immunoSEQ multiplex PCR. The repertoire holds approximately 260,000 clones, with roughly 81% as singletons. Sequenced material: PBMCs or T cells enriched from blood (not recorded which). The receptors derive from a woman in her fifties or sixties who had been exposed to COVID-19. The CDR3 runs from the conserved cysteine through the conserved F or W. D genes are given only for firm matches. Rows give clone size only sometimes, using once, few, many, or a class for an expanded clone.

CDR3 DNA	CDR3 protein	V gene	J gene	clone size	D gene
TGTGCCTGGAACCCCAATGAGGGGGACTCCTACAATGAGCAGTTCTTC	CAWNPNEGDSYNEQFF	TRBV30	TRBJ2-1	.	.
TGTGCCAGCAGCTTAGCCGATGGACAGGATGAAAAACTGTTTTTT	CASSLADGQDEKLFF	TRBV7-9	TRBJ1-4	.	TRBD1
TGTGCCACCTCGGCCGGGAATGAGCAGTTCTTC	CATSAGNEQFF	TRBV27	TRBJ2-1	.	.
TGTGCCTGGACCCTTGGCGGCCTCCCTCAAGGTTCACCCCTCCACTTT	CAWTLGGLPQGSPLHF	TRBV30	TRBJ1-6	.	.
TGTGCCAGCAGCCCTAAACAGGGGGCGAGCAATCAGCCCCAGCATTTT	CASSPKQGASNQPQHF	TRBV5-5	TRBJ1-5	.	TRBD1
TGTGCCAGCAGCTCGGGACAGTGGCAGCCCCAGCATTTT	CASSSGQWQPQHF	TRBV7-2	TRBJ1-5	.	TRBD1
TGTGCCAGCAGCCATCCCACCGACTTGTACGAGCAGTACTTC	CASSHPTDLYEQYF	TRBV4-2	TRBJ2-7	.	.
TGCGCCAGCAGGGAGGAGGGAGAGACCCAGTACTTC	CASREEGETQYF	TRBV5-1	TRBJ2-5	few	.
TGTGCCAGCAAAAGGAGCTCTGGAAACACCATATATTTT	CASKRSSGNTIYF	TRBV6-5	TRBJ1-3	.	.
TGCGCCAGCACCACCCGGGACAGGGGGTCACGAACGAACACCGGGGAGCTGTTTTTT	CASTTRDRGSRTNTGELFF	TRBV10-2	TRBJ2-2	.	TRBD1
TGTGCCAGCGCCCAGGCGAACACCGGGGAGCTGTTTTTT	CASAQANTGELFF	TRBV27	TRBJ2-2	.	.
TGTGCCACCAACCCAAGGGAGGGGGAAAAACTGTTTTTT	CATNPREGEKLFF	TRBV19	TRBJ1-4	.	.
TGTGCCAGTAGTGTCGGACTAGCGGGGGGGCATTACAATGAGCAGTTCTTC	CASSVGLAGGHYNEQFF	TRBV19	TRBJ2-1	.	TRBD2
TGTGCCAGCAGTCCGAGACAGGAAAACTACGAGCAGTACTTC	CASSPRQENYEQYF	TRBV6-5	TRBJ2-7	.	.
TGCAGCGTGCCTAGCGGGGGACAAGAGACCCAGTACTTC	CSVPSGGQETQYF	TRBV29-1	TRBJ2-5	once	TRBD2
TGCAGCGTTGAAGGGACTAGCGGGGGGATCACAGATACGCAGTATTTT	CSVEGTSGGITDTQYF	TRBV29-1	TRBJ2-3	.	TRBD2
TGTGCCAGCAGCTTAGCCGGGACAGGGTTACATGGCTACACCTTC	CASSLAGTGLHGYTF	TRBV7-9	TRBJ1-2	.	TRBD1
TGTGCCAGCAGCTTGGGAGGGGGCGAAGGTCAGACCCAGTACTTC	CASSLGGGEGQTQYF	TRBV5-4	TRBJ2-5	.	TRBD1
TGTGCCAGCAGCCAGGCCCGCGGGAATCCGTACACCGGGGAGCTGTTTTTT	CASSQARGNPYTGELFF	TRBV3-1/TRBV3-2	TRBJ2-2	.	.
TGTGCCACCAGTGATTTTACCCAGGGGAACACCGGGGAGCTGTTTTTT	CATSDFTQGNTGELFF	TRBV24-1	TRBJ2-2	.	.
TGTGCCAGCTCACCATATGGCGGGGAAAACACCGGGGAGCTGTTTTTT	CASSPYGGENTGELFF	TRBV18	TRBJ2-2	.	.
TGTGCCAGCAGCACCAGGGAAGTTGACTATGGCTACACCTTC	CASSTREVDYGYTF	TRBV21-1	TRBJ1-2	.	.
TGTGCCAGCTCACCTCAGGGGGTTAATCAGCCCCAGCATTTT	CASSPQGVNQPQHF	TRBV18	TRBJ1-5	.	TRBD1
TGCGCCAGCAGCGAGGACATTTATGGCTACACCTTC	CASSEDIYGYTF	TRBV5-1	TRBJ1-2	.	.
TGTGCCAGCAGCGTAGGAGACTCTTACCAAGAGACCCAGTACTTC	CASSVGDSYQETQYF	TRBV9	TRBJ2-5	.	.
TGTGCCAGCAGCTTGGGAGATGGCATCCTGGGCACTGAAGCTTTCTTT	CASSLGDGILGTEAFF	TRBV7-9	TRBJ1-1	.	.
TGTGCCAGCAGTGAATCGGCAGGGGCGAGCTCTGGAAACACCATATATTTT	CASSESAGASSGNTIYF	TRBV25-1	TRBJ1-3	once	.
TGTGCCAGCCGGGGAGGGGCTATAGACACTGAAGCTTTCTTT	CASRGGAIDTEAFF	TRBV6-5	TRBJ1-1	once	.
TGTGCCAGCAGTTTACAAGGGGGTGATAGGCCCCAGCATTTT	CASSLQGGDRPQHF	TRBV27	TRBJ1-5	.	.
TGTGCCAGCAGGCCAACAGGGGGTGAGACCCAGTACTTC	CASRPTGGETQYF	TRBV2	TRBJ2-5	once	TRBD1
TGCGCCAGCAGTCAGGTCGGGGGGGCTCCTAACGAGCAGTACTTC	CASSQVGGAPNEQYF	TRBV5-1	TRBJ2-7	.	TRBD2
TGTGCCAGCAGTTACTCTAGCATTACCCTCTACAATGAGCAGTTCTTC	CASSYSSITLYNEQFF	TRBV6-5	TRBJ2-1	once	.
TGTGCCAGCAGTTACCCGACAGGGCCTAATTCCTACGAGCAGTACTTC	CASSYPTGPNSYEQYF	TRBV6-5	TRBJ2-7	.	TRBD1
TGCGCCAGCAGCCCTAGACTAGAGTACACTGAAGCTTTCTTT	CASSPRLEYTEAFF	TRBV5-1	TRBJ1-1	.	.
TGTGCCAGCCCACCTCGGGGGGACAGGGGCACTGAAGCTTTCTTT	CASPPRGDRGTEAFF	TRBV28	TRBJ1-1	.	TRBD1
TGTGCCAGCAGTGGAACGCAGGGGCCCGGTGTAGATACGCAGTATTTT	CASSGTQGPGVDTQYF	TRBV6-6	TRBJ2-3	.	.
TGCAGCGTGGCCTTCGGGACAGGGGATACTGAAGCTTTCTTT	CSVAFGTGDTEAFF	TRBV29-1	TRBJ1-1	.	TRBD1
TGTGCCAGCAGCTTTAGGAGATCCAGATTCCTCTCTGGAAACACCATATATTTT	CASSFRRSRFLSGNTIYF	TRBV11-2	TRBJ1-3	many	.
TGTGCCAGCTGCGAGGGATTACGGAATTCACCCCTCCACTTT	CASCEGLRNSPLHF	TRBV11-2	TRBJ1-6	few	.
TGTGCCAGCAGCCAAATGGCGGGCAGGGGGCCGGCAGATACGCAGTATTTT	CASSQMAGRGPADTQYF	TRBV3-1/TRBV3-2	TRBJ2-3	.	TRBD1
TGCGCCAGCAGCTTTAAGGGACAGAACACTGAAGCTTTCTTT	CASSFKGQNTEAFF	TRBV5-1	TRBJ1-1	.	.
TGTGCCAGCAGTTACCCCGGGACAGGGGCCCTCTTCGGGTATTTT	CASSYPGTGALFGYF	TRBV6-2/TRBV6-3	TRBJ2-3	.	TRBD1
TGCAGTGCTAGTTACAAGTGGAACTATGGCTACACCTTC	CSASYKWNYGYTF	TRBV20-1	TRBJ1-2	.	.
TGTGCCAGCAGCTTAGAGACAGGGGACTCGGATACGCAGTATTTT	CASSLETGDSDTQYF	TRBV11-2	TRBJ2-3	.	TRBD1
TGTGCCAGTAGTATGTTGGGGGGAAGAAATGAGCAGTTCTTC	CASSMLGGRNEQFF	TRBV19	TRBJ2-1	.	.
TGTGCCTGGGAGACAGGGCTAAATTCACCCCTCCACTTT	CAWETGLNSPLHF	TRBV30	TRBJ1-6	.	TRBD1
TGCGCCACCGGGACAGGGGTCGCTGGAAACACCATATATTTT	CATGTGVAGNTIYF	TRBV5-1	TRBJ1-3	.	TRBD1
TGCGCCAGCAGCCCTGAGTGGACAGGGGATTCACCCCTCCACTTT	CASSPEWTGDSPLHF	TRBV5-1	TRBJ1-6	.	TRBD1
TGTGCCAGCAGCTTAGGCTCGGGACAGGATGAAAAACTGTTTTTT	CASSLGSGQDEKLFF	TRBV5-4	TRBJ1-4	.	TRBD1
TGTGCCAGCAGCCCCACCCCCTACCGAGGACTAGGGAGCACAGATACGCAGTATTTT	CASSPTPYRGLGSTDTQYF	TRBV7-3	TRBJ2-3	few	TRBD2
TGTGCCATCAGTGTTAGCGGGGGTTTCTCCTACGAGCAGTACTTC	CAISVSGGFSYEQYF	TRBV10-3	TRBJ2-7	.	TRBD2